There are many counts of the clone carrying this T cell receptor (beta chain). Its antigen is undetermined. The CDR3 is 12 residues long. V shed 5 bases, J shed 7 bases, and the junction held 3 bases outside the gene matches. Germline CDR1 is MNHEY and CDR2 is SMNVEV (reference sequence). This specimen comes from a study of T-cell reconstitution after alpha-beta-depleted transplantation in children. Overall study results and limits: TCRbeta diversity was high at day 60 in some patients (a result of surviving recipient T cells and thymic progenitors).

As it was prepared, the TCRbeta library received unique molecular identifiers. TCRdb re-analysed the PCR reads in MiXCR, keeping a single row per CDR3 protein. Among about 460,000 distinct CDR3 sequences listed, approximately 10% were seen once. The source was PBMCs, collected before TCRalphabeta/CD19-depleted stem cell transplant. This chain links TRBV27 with TRBJ1-2; 8 bases match TRBD1. The receptor comes from a child aged 2 to 10 with inherited bone marrow failure, due to receive a stem cell transplant. The chain's CDR3 is CASSGGQAGYTF. The CDR3 coding sequence is TGTGCCAGCAGTGGGGGACAGGCTGGCTACACCTTC.